These T cell receptor beta chains were read from a single sample in a study of identical twins. TCRdb reprocessed the 5' RACE reads with MiXCR, giving one entry per CDR3 protein. The repertoire includes under 900,000 distinct CDR3 sequences, roughly an eighth of them detected once, and 1.5% to 2% sits in the top ten. This sample was also put to use in a study of yellow fever vaccine responses in identical twins.

What was sequenced was PBMCs. All receptors derive from a woman in her late teens or twenties in good health. Each CDR3 is given with its conserved first and last residue. Each record gives: V gene, clone size, J gene, D gene, CDR3 protein, CDR3 DNA. D genes are given only for firm matches. Size is omitted from some rows. Given values are once, few, many or a class for expanded clones.

V: TRBV12-3/TRBV12-4
size: few
J: TRBJ2-1
D: TRBD2
CDR3: CASSSSGRGFVQFF
DNA: TGTGCCAGCAGTTCTAGCGGGAGGGGGTTCGTGCAGTTCTTC

V: TRBV12-3/TRBV12-4
size: many
J: TRBJ2-1
D: TRBD1
CDR3: CASSIGQGNYNEQFF
DNA: TGTGCCAGCAGTATCGGACAGGGCAACTACAATGAGCAGTTCTTC

V: TRBV18
size: NA
J: TRBJ1-2
D: NA
CDR3: CASSPIGGLAYGYTF
DNA: TGTGCCAGCTCACCAATAGGAGGGCTTGCCTATGGCTACACCTTC

V: TRBV4-1
size: few
J: TRBJ1-4
D: NA
CDR3: CASSQEWQPEKLFF
DNA: TGCGCCAGCAGCCAAGAATGGCAGCCCGAAAAACTGTTTTTT

V: TRBV2
size: NA
J: TRBJ2-6
D: NA
CDR3: CARERQSGANVLTF
DNA: TGTGCCAGAGAGAGACAGTCTGGGGCCAACGTCCTGACTTTC

V: TRBV6-5
size: few
J: TRBJ2-2
D: TRBD1
CDR3: CASSYFGTVGESATGELFF
DNA: TGTGCCAGCAGTTACTTTGGGACAGTAGGGGAATCGGCCACCGGGGAGCTGTTTTTT

V: TRBV5-1
size: few
J: TRBJ2-5
D: NA
CDR3: CASRTGSNVQETQYF
DNA: TGCGCCAGCAGGACGGGTTCTAATGTCCAAGAGACCCAGTACTTC

V: TRBV20-1
size: NA
J: TRBJ2-5
D: TRBD2
CDR3: CSAIAGREIQETQYF
DNA: TGCAGTGCTATAGCGGGAAGGGAGATACAAGAGACCCAGTACTTC

V: TRBV15
size: many
J: TRBJ1-1
D: NA
CDR3: CATSRDSYLTEAFF
DNA: TGTGCCACCAGCAGAGATTCGTACCTAACGGAAGCTTTCTTT

V: TRBV11-2
size: NA
J: TRBJ2-5
D: NA
CDR3: CASSGEGETQYF
DNA: TGTGCCAGCAGCGGCGAGGGAGAGACCCAGTACTTC

V: TRBV6-5
size: NA
J: TRBJ2-1
D: NA
CDR3: CASNPRAGTQKSYNEQFF
DNA: TGTGCCAGCAACCCTCGAGCCGGGACCCAAAAATCCTACAATGAGCAGTTCTTC

V: TRBV9
size: NA
J: TRBJ2-1
D: TRBD2
CDR3: CASSDRGGSYNEQFF
DNA: TGTGCCAGCAGCGATCGGGGGGGCTCCTACAATGAGCAGTTCTTC

V: TRBV4-2
size: NA
J: TRBJ1-1
D: NA
CDR3: CASSQDTGPEAFF
DNA: TGTGCCAGCAGCCAAGATACAGGGCCTGAAGCTTTCTTT

V: TRBV18
size: NA
J: TRBJ2-1
D: TRBD2
CDR3: CASSPARTSNNEQFF
DNA: TGTGCCAGCTCACCAGCCCGGACTAGCAACAATGAGCAGTTCTTC

V: TRBV12-3/TRBV12-4
size: NA
J: TRBJ1-1
D: NA
CDR3: CASREGGPTEAFF
DNA: TGTGCCAGCAGGGAGGGTGGGCCCACTGAAGCTTTCTTT

V: TRBV20-1
size: many
J: TRBJ2-1
D: TRBD2
CDR3: CSARDRAGGSYNEQFF
DNA: TGCAGTGCTAGAGACCGGGCGGGGGGCTCCTACAATGAGCAGTTCTTC

V: TRBV20-1
size: few
J: TRBJ2-5
D: NA
CDR3: CSAQTPGPQETQYF
DNA: TGCAGTGCCCAAACTCCGGGACCCCAAGAGACCCAGTACTTC

V: TRBV4-1
size: few
J: TRBJ2-5
D: NA
CDR3: CASSQVSLETQYF
DNA: TGCGCCAGCAGCCAAGTTTCTCTGGAGACCCAGTACTTC

V: TRBV12-3/TRBV12-4
size: few
J: TRBJ2-1
D: TRBD2
CDR3: CASRTSDSIEQFF
DNA: TGTGCCAGCAGAACTAGCGACTCCATTGAGCAGTTCTTC

V: TRBV7-9
size: NA
J: TRBJ1-2
D: TRBD1
CDR3: CASSSTGGPTIYGYTF
DNA: TGTGCCAGCAGCTCGACAGGGGGCCCCACTATCTATGGCTACACCTTC

V: TRBV6-2/TRBV6-3
size: few
J: TRBJ2-1
D: NA
CDR3: CASSYSGGYTNNEQFF
DNA: TGTGCCAGCAGTTACTCCGGAGGGTACACAAACAATGAGCAGTTCTTC

V: TRBV24-1
size: many
J: TRBJ2-4
D: TRBD1
CDR3: CATSGQGERDIQYF
DNA: TGTGCCACCAGTGGTCAGGGGGAACGGGACATTCAGTACTTC

V: TRBV20-1
size: NA
J: TRBJ2-3
D: TRBD1
CDR3: CSARVLLGTGGWTDTQYF
DNA: TGCAGTGCTAGAGTTCTTTTAGGAACAGGGGGCTGGACAGATACGCAGTATTTT

V: TRBV2
size: few
J: TRBJ2-7
D: TRBD2
CDR3: CASSERSGRSGEQYF
DNA: TGTGCCAGCAGTGAAAGGAGCGGGAGGTCCGGCGAGCAGTACTTC

V: TRBV2
size: many
J: TRBJ2-1
D: NA
CDR3: CASSETRYNEQFF
DNA: TGTGCCAGCAGTGAGACTAGATACAATGAGCAGTTCTTC

V: TRBV29-1
size: NA
J: TRBJ1-1
D: NA
CDR3: CSVESSPGNTEAFF
DNA: TGCAGCGTTGAATCTAGTCCGGGGAACACTGAAGCTTTCTTT

V: TRBV20-1
size: few
J: TRBJ1-1
D: TRBD1
CDR3: CSATGQGGTEAFF
DNA: TGCAGTGCTACCGGACAGGGAGGCACTGAAGCTTTCTTT

V: TRBV3-1
size: few
J: TRBJ2-2
D: NA
CDR3: CASSQAGVGELFF
DNA: TGTGCCAGCAGCCAAGCAGGGGTCGGGGAGCTGTTTTTT

V: TRBV27
size: few
J: TRBJ1-2
D: NA
CDR3: CASSLSIGAADYTF
DNA: TGTGCCAGCAGTTTATCGATTGGGGCAGCAGACTACACCTTC

V: TRBV6-1
size: many
J: TRBJ2-2
D: TRBD1
CDR3: CASSRQGANTGELFF
DNA: TGTGCCAGCAGCCGACAGGGCGCGAACACCGGGGAGCTGTTTTTT

V: TRBV3-1
size: NA
J: TRBJ1-5
D: TRBD1
CDR3: CASSQGSGGHQPQHF
DNA: TGTGCCAGCAGCCAAGGATCAGGGGGCCATCAGCCCCAGCATTTT

V: TRBV25-1
size: NA
J: TRBJ2-2
D: TRBD1
CDR3: CASSAGTGGNTGELFF
DNA: TGTGCCAGCAGTGCAGGGACAGGGGGGAACACCGGGGAGCTGTTTTTT

V: TRBV6-5
size: NA
J: TRBJ1-1
D: NA
CDR3: CASSYWGEGYTEAFF
DNA: TGTGCCAGCAGTTACTGGGGGGAAGGATACACTGAAGCTTTCTTT

V: TRBV24-1
size: NA
J: TRBJ2-1
D: TRBD1
CDR3: CATSDPQGQGAVNEQFF
DNA: TGTGCCACCAGTGATCCACAGGGACAGGGGGCAGTGAATGAGCAGTTCTTC

V: TRBV18
size: few
J: TRBJ1-1
D: NA
CDR3: CASSPGVLNTEAFF
DNA: TGTGCCAGCTCACCTGGGGTACTGAACACTGAAGCTTTCTTT